A single sample is the source of the 21 T cell receptor beta chains below, sequenced in a study of T-cell reconstitution after alpha-beta-depleted transplantation in children. Researchers prepared the TCRbeta library using unique molecular identifiers, the study reports. A single record per CDR3 protein comes from TCRdb applying MiXCR to the PCR reads. This table has 500,000 or so distinct CDR3 sequences, about 31% appearing once. Sample: PBMCs from the stem cell graft donor, taken from the stem cell graft. The origin of the receptors is a human donor who donated a stem cell graft to a child with aplastic anemia.

The chain has TRBV12-3 or TRBV12-4 and TRBJ1-1; no definite D call. Trimming left V 3 bases short and J 5 bases short, with 10 bases between. The CDR3 runs 13 residues. This CDR3 is CASSFLGRTEAFF. For the CDR3, the DNA is TGTGCCAGCAGTTTCTTAGGCCGAACTGAAGCTTTCTTT.

V and J are TRBV29-1 and TRBJ2-3; tentatively, D is TRBD1 (6 bases). Trimming took off 3 bases at V and 1 base at J, with 14 bases between the two ends. CDR3 length: 15 residues. The germline V gene has CDR1 SQVTM and CDR2 ANQGSEA. As DNA, the CDR3 is TGCAGCGTTGATGGGGCCAGGGGAGGCACAGATACGCAGTATTTT. Its protein is CSVDGARGGTDTQYF.

Here the CDR3 DNA reads TGTGCCAGCAGCGTAACTAGCGGGAGCTCCTACAATGAGCAGTTCTTC. Translation: CASSVTSGSSYNEQFF. The J gene is TRBJ2-1, the V gene TRBV11-2; 11 bases line up with TRBD2. The CDR3 length is 16 residues. Germline V CDR1 and CDR2: SGHAT, FQNNGV. Unmatched junction bases numbered 3, after V lost 5 bases and J lost 0 bases.

This clonotype was counted a few times. The chain links TRBV20-1 to TRBJ1-1; 8 positions agree with TRBD1. The CDR3 is 14 residues long. V gave up 5 bases and J gave up 3 bases; unmatched junction bases: 8. From germline, CDR1 is DFQATT and CDR2 SNEGSKA (reference sequence). The CDR3 loop reads CSAPLGRGHTEAFF. CDR3 bases: TGCAGTGCTCCTCTGGGCAGGGGGCACACTGAAGCTTTCTTT.

This chain connects TRBV7-7 to TRBJ2-1; a possible D gene is TRBD2 (6 bases). Trimming stripped 1 base from V and 2 bases from J, with 9 bases between. The germline gives CDR1 SSHAT, CDR2 FNYEAQ (reference sequence). This CDR3 contains 15 residues. CDR3 region: CASSLGDSAYNEQFF. In DNA form, the CDR3 reads TGTGCCAGCAGCTTAGGGGACTCCGCCTACAATGAGCAGTTCTTC.

The chain recombines TRBV5-1 with TRBJ1-1; D gene uncertain. The V and J ends lost 4 bases and 3 bases respectively, with 13 bases between them. Germline lookup yields CDR1 SGHRS and CDR2 YFSETQ. The CDR3 totals 14 residues. The CDR3 protein is CASSQDGAYTEAFF. The CDR3 coding sequence is TGCGCCAGCAGCCAGGACGGCGCCTACACTGAAGCTTTCTTT.

This clonotype was seen a handful of times. V gene TRBV9 combines with J gene TRBJ1-2; D unresolved. The germline V and J ends were trimmed by 6 bases and 0 bases, with 6 bases remaining between them. This CDR3 contains 12 residues. Germline lookup yields CDR1 SGDLS and CDR2 YYNGEE. The CDR3, as DNA: TGTGCCAGCATCGGATCTAACTATGGCTACACCTTC. This sequence encodes CASIGSNYGYTF.

This rearrangement joins TRBV12-3 or TRBV12-4 to TRBJ2-7; D call uncertain. V lost 6 bases and J 7 bases, leaving 10 bases between the germline ends. This CDR3 has 11 amino acids. The DNA for the CDR3 is TGTGCCAGCAGCGTAGGTGTAGAGCAGTACTTC. It specifies CASSVGVEQYF.

The sample holds a few counts of this clonotype. This chain joins TRBV29-1 and TRBJ2-2; possibly TRBD1 for D (5 bases). CDR1 and CDR2 from the germline V gene are SQVTM and ANQGSEA. The V and J ends lost 5 bases and 8 bases respectively, with 27 bases between them. CDR3 length: 17 amino acids. DNA for the CDR3: TGCAGCGTTCCCTTGAGGCAGGGCTCTCTAATTAGGGGGGAGCTGTTTTTT. This encodes CSVPLRQGSLIRGELFF.

The J gene is TRBJ2-1, the V gene TRBV7-3, with D maybe TRBD2 (6 bases). The CDR3 has 14 amino acids. Germline V lookup: CDR1 SGHTA, CDR2 FQGTGA. Between the trimmed V and J ends, which lost 5 bases and 6 bases, there was a span of 14 bases. The CDR3 here is CASSAGTLINEQFF. DNA of the CDR3: TGTGCCAGCAGCGCCGGGACTCTGATCAATGAGCAGTTCTTC.

V gene TRBV7-2 combines with J gene TRBJ1-1; D remains unclear. The germline CDR1 and CDR2 sequences are SGHTA and FQGNSA. The CDR3 is 15 residues long. V dropped 0 bases and J dropped 0 bases, with 8 bases sitting between them. The CDR3 sequence: CASSLAGKVNTEAFF. In DNA form, the CDR3 reads TGTGCCAGCAGCTTAGCGGGTAAGGTGAACACTGAAGCTTTCTTT.

The V call is TRBV5-6, the J call TRBJ1-1; D ambiguous. Germline V CDR1 and CDR2: SGHDT, YYEEEE. V was cut by 1 base and J by 0 bases, with 10 bases left in between. The length of the CDR3 is 15 residues. CDR3 in DNA: TGTGCCAGCAGCTTGCCGCAGGAGATGAACACTGAAGCTTTCTTT. This sequence encodes CASSLPQEMNTEAFF.

In its sample, this clonotype was seen a few times. The chain is built from TRBV7-9 and TRBJ1-1; 8 nucleotides agree with TRBD1. This CDR3 has 15 amino acids. Germline V lookup: CDR1 SEHNR, CDR2 FQNEAQ (reference sequence). V shed 5 bases, J shed 4 bases, and the junction held 9 bases outside the gene matches. The CDR3 protein is CASSGHRGGGTEAFF. DNA for the CDR3: TGTGCCAGCAGCGGACACAGGGGGGGAGGCACTGAAGCTTTCTTT. The whole variable domain, filled in from reference TRBV7-9 and TRBJ1-1, reads DTGVSQNPRHKITKRGQNVTFRCDPISEHNRLYWYRQTLGQGPEFLTYFQNEAQLEKSRLLSDRFSAERPKGSFSTLEIQRTEQGDSAMYLCASSGHRGGGTEAFFGQGTRLTVV.

The table lists this clonotype with a few counts. The CDR3 here is CATSRGRWREDEQFF. As DNA, the CDR3 is TGTGCCACCAGCAGAGGAAGATGGCGGGAGGATGAGCAGTTCTTC. The chain combines TRBV15 with TRBJ2-1; 8 bases fit TRBD2. CDR1 is LNHNV, CDR2 YYDKDF, per germline (reference sequence). Unmatched junction bases numbered 7, after V lost 1 base and J lost 8 bases. This CDR3 comprises 15 residues. Full variable domain (rest looked up from reference TRBV15 and TRBJ2-1): DAMVIQNPRYQVTQFGKPVTLSCSQTLNHNVMYWYQQKSSQAPKLLFHYYDKDFNNEADTPDNFQSRRPNTSFCFLDIRSPGLGDTAMYLCATSRGRWREDEQFFGPGTRLTVL.

The rearrangement joins TRBV19 to TRBJ1-4; D possibly corresponds to TRBD1 (6 bases). The CDR3 length is 14 residues. Germline CDR1 and CDR2: LNHDA and SQIVND (reference sequence). V lost 6 bases, J lost 4 bases, and 12 bases lay in between. DNA of the CDR3: TGTGCCAGTAGACCACAGGGATATAATGAAAAACTGTTTTTT. Residues: CASRPQGYNEKLFF.

The chain has TRBV30 and TRBJ2-1; D might be TRBD2 (5 bases). Germline CDR1 reads GTSNPN; CDR2 reads SVGIG (reference sequence). The ends were cut back, 3 bases at V and 9 bases at J, with 18 bases in the middle. The CDR3 length is 14 residues. The CDR3 DNA sequence: TGTGCCTGGAGCCTGGACCCCGGGGTAGTTGAGCAGTTCTTC. Amino acid sequence: CAWSLDPGVVEQFF.

This clonotype occurred a few times. The J gene is TRBJ1-4, the V gene TRBV20-1; 7 nucleotides match TRBD1. The CDR3 has 14 residues. Trimming removed 3 bases from V and 7 bases from J; junction bases left unmatched: 8. CDR1 DFQATT and CDR2 SNEGSKA come from the germline V gene (reference sequence). CDR3 loop: CSASPGTEGEKLFF. The CDR3 DNA reads as TGCAGTGCTAGTCCCGGGACAGAGGGTGAAAAACTGTTTTTT.

The chain links TRBV5-1 to TRBJ2-1; 8 nucleotides align to TRBD1. V trimming: 4 bases; J trimming: 4 bases; junction bases outside the gene matches: 7. Germline V gene sequence: CDR1 SGHRS, CDR2 YFSETQ. The CDR3 is 15 amino acids. CDR3 coding DNA: TGCGCCAGCAGCGCGACAGGGGTAGGATACAATGAGCAGTTCTTC. Protein: CASSATGVGYNEQFF.

The V call is TRBV7-2, the J call TRBJ2-5; possible D gene TRBD2, 6 bases. Germline CDR1 reads SGHTA; CDR2 reads FQGNSA. The V gene lost 4 bases and the J gene lost 0 bases, with 18 bases spanning the gap. The CDR3 extends over 17 amino acids. Written as DNA, the CDR3 is TGTGCCAGCAGCTCCGGGTGGGGGGAAAAAAACCAAGAGACCCAGTACTTC. Residues: CASSSGWGEKNQETQYF.

This clonotype was observed a handful of times. The V gene is TRBV20-1, the J gene TRBJ2-3; TRBD2 aligns across 7 bases. V shed 0 bases, J shed 1 base, and the junction held 7 bases outside the gene matches. Germline lookup yields CDR1 DFQATT and CDR2 SNEGSKA (reference sequence). The CDR3 extends over 16 amino acids. The CDR3 loop is CSARDRRLAGTDTQYF. CDR3 nucleotide sequence: TGCAGTGCTAGAGATCGGAGGCTAGCGGGCACAGATACGCAGTATTTT.

This clonotype was observed many times. The chain is built from TRBV29-1 and TRBJ1-2; the D gene is possibly TRBD1 (5 bases). Germline V gene lookup returns CDR1 SQVTM and CDR2 ANQGSEA. The CDR3 is made up of 11 amino acids. The V gene lost 3 bases and the J gene lost 10 bases, with 12 bases spanning the gap. As DNA, the CDR3 is TGCAGCGTTGAGCTGGGACTCGCCTACACCTTC. This encodes CSVELGLAYTF. Full variable domain (remainder filled in from reference TRBV29-1 and TRBJ1-2): SAVISQKPSRDICQRGTSLTIQCQVDSQVTMMFWYRQQPGQSLTLIATANQGSEATYESGFVIDKFPISRPNLTFSTLTVSNMSPEDSSIYLCSVELGLAYTFGSGTRLTVV.